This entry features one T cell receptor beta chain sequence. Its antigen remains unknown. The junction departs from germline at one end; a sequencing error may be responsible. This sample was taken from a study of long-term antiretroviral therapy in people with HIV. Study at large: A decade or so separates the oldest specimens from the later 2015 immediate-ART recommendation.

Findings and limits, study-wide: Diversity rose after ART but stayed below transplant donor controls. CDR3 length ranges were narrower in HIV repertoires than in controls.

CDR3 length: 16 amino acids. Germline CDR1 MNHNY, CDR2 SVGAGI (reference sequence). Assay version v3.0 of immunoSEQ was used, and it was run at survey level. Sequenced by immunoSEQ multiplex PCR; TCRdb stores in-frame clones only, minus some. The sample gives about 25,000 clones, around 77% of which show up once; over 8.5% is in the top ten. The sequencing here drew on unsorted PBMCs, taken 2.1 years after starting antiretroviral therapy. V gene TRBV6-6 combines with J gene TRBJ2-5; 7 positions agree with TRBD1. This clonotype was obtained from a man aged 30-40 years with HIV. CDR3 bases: TGTGCCAGCAGTTACTCCCGGGACAGCGTAAGAGAGGCCCAGTACTTC. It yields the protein CASSYSRDSVREAQYF.